This entry features one T cell receptor beta chain sequence. Generated by immunoSEQ multiplex PCR, the TCRdb table keeps only in-frame clones and is missing some. The sample lists fewer than 75,000 clones; about nine tenths were seen once. This sample is part of a study of OX40 agonist ivuxolimab in advanced cancers. Study information: Treatment of patients was with ivuxolimab, an agonistic anti-OX40 (CD134) antibody. Head and neck, renal cell, melanoma or hepatocellular carcinoma were the cancers that dose-escalation patients had.

Patients were excluded for autoimmune disease history or systemic immunosuppression. Per germline, CDR1 SGHNT and CDR2 YYREEE (reference sequence). This CDR3 contains 13 residues. The V end was cut by 2 bases, the J end by 9 bases, with 12 bases between. Sequenced material: CD4+ or CD8+ T cells sorted from blood, taken in a trial of the OX40 agonist ivuxolimab. This chain uses TRBV5-4 with TRBJ2-1; no firm D call. This TCR was sampled from an adult with an advanced solid tumor such as melanoma, head and neck, liver or kidney cancer. The chain's CDR3 is CASSLPLIGEQFF. CDR3 coding DNA: TGTGCCAGCAGCTTACCTCTAATAGGTGAGCAGTTCTTC.